The 20 T cell receptor beta chains given below trace back to one sample, sequenced in a study of shared clonotypes between healthy human individuals. CD45RO-negative CD8 cells positively selected for CCR7 made up the naive population, which excluded terminally differentiated effector memory CD45RA+ cells. Using immunoSEQ multiplex PCR, the repertoire was profiled, and TCRdb retains in-frame clones only, with some absent. The table includes over 2,000,000 clones, roughly 93% detected once. Material: naive CD8+ T cells from PBMCs. The receptors derive from a man younger than 35 in good health. Some clones in this sample may be carry-over from other donors' samples.

V is TRBV6-5 and J is TRBJ2-7, with D tentatively TRBD1 or TRBD2 (5 bases each). The CDR3 runs to 13 residues. CDR1 and CDR2 from the germline V gene are MNHEY and SVGAGI. V was clipped by 6 bases and J by 3 bases, with 12 bases between them. The CDR3 is CASSQGRDYEQYF. The CDR3 DNA follows: TGTGCCAGCAGCCAGGGTCGGGACTACGAGCAGTACTTC.

The chain combines TRBV7-9 with TRBJ2-7; TRBD1 agrees at 9 bases. V lost 4 bases and J lost 6; bases outside the gene matches: 13. The length of the CDR3 is 16 residues. Per the germline V gene, CDR1 is SEHNR and CDR2 is FQNEAQ (reference sequence). CDR3 DNA: TGTGCCAGCAGCTCCGGCCCCGGGACAGGGATTGCCGAGCAGTACTTC. This gives the protein CASSSGPGTGIAEQYF.

The V call is TRBV10-2, the J call TRBJ2-7; D is unresolved. This CDR3 spans 11 amino acids. CDR1 and CDR2 from the germline V gene are WSHSY and SAAADI. V dropped 7 bases and J dropped 5 bases, with 9 bases sitting between them. The CDR3 nucleotides read TGCGCCAGCAAAGGGCCTCACGAGCAGTACTTC. Protein sequence: CASKGPHEQYF.

V gene TRBV4-1 combines with J gene TRBJ2-2, with a possible D match to TRBD1 (5 bases). The CDR3 spans 16 residues. The germline CDR1 and CDR2 sequences are MGHRA and YSYEKL. Trimming left V 0 bases short and J 5 bases short, with 13 bases between. The CDR3 bases are TGCGCCAGCAGCCAAGAGGGTCGGGCAGGGACCGGGGAGCTGTTTTTT. Its protein product is CASSQEGRAGTGELFF.

The CDR3 is CATQTRSGRDEQYF. The DNA for the CDR3 is TGTGCCACCCAAACGAGGAGCGGGAGGGACGAGCAGTACTTC. This chain uses TRBV19 with TRBJ2-7; 10 bases match TRBD2. Per the germline V gene, CDR1 is LNHDA and CDR2 is SQIVND (reference sequence). The CDR3 length is 14 residues. J was trimmed by 5 bases and V by 10 bases; bases with no gene match: 11.

This chain links TRBV6-6 with TRBJ2-1; 9 bases map to TRBD1. V lost 6 bases and J lost 6; bases outside the gene matches: 9. Germline-derived CDR1 and CDR2 are MNHNY and SVGAGI (reference sequence). This CDR3 is 15 amino acids long. The CDR3 DNA is TGTGCCAGCAGACTCAGCCGGGACAGGGTCAATGAGCAGTTCTTC. Translation gives CASRLSRDRVNEQFF.

The CDR3 DNA is TGTGCCAGCAGTTTTGGGGCCTATTCAGATACGCAGTATTTT. Its translation is CASSFGAYSDTQYF. The chain employs TRBV28 and TRBJ2-3; a weak D match, TRBD1 (5 bases). Germline CDR1 and CDR2: MDHEN and SYDVKM. The CDR3 covers 14 residues. Trimming took off 3 bases at V and 4 bases at J, with 11 bases between the two ends.

This rearrangement joins TRBV27 to TRBJ1-2; D gene unclear. This CDR3 has 14 amino acids. The germline gives CDR1 MNHEY, CDR2 SMNVEV (reference sequence). Between the trimmed V and J ends, which lost 5 bases and 4 bases, there was a span of 14 bases. CDR3 protein: CASSQLGYGYGYTF. The CDR3 DNA follows: TGTGCCAGCAGTCAGTTGGGGTATGGCTATGGCTACACCTTC.

V and J are TRBV4-3 and TRBJ2-3; TRBD2 matches 11 bases. Germline V gene sequence: CDR1 LGHNA, CDR2 YSLEER. This CDR3 is built from 19 residues. V gave up 4 bases and J gave up 0 bases; unmatched junction bases: 12. CDR3: CASSPLLGSGRASTDTQYF. Here the CDR3 DNA reads TGCGCCAGCAGCCCCCTTCTAGGTAGCGGGAGGGCTAGCACAGATACGCAGTATTTT.

V and J are TRBV5-1 and TRBJ2-5; perhaps TRBD2 as D (6 bases). CDR1 is SGHRS, CDR2 YFSETQ, per germline. V lost 4 bases and J lost 3, with 16 bases in between. This CDR3 region has 15 residues. The CDR3 sequence: CASSLPRGGKETQYF. The CDR3 DNA reads TGCGCCAGCAGCCTACCTAGGGGCGGGAAAGAGACCCAGTACTTC.

The J gene is TRBJ2-1, the V gene TRBV19; 9 nucleotides align to TRBD2. The germline V gene encodes CDR1 LNHDA and CDR2 SQIVND (reference sequence). This CDR3 spans 15 amino acids. Germline trimming cut 5 bases from V and 10 bases from J; bases unmatched to any gene: 12. CDR3 sequence (DNA): TGTGCCAGTAGTCCCCATTTAGCGGGAGCCCCGGAGCAGTTCTTC. It is translated as CASSPHLAGAPEQFF. The variable domain in full, with the rest retrieved from reference TRBV19 and TRBJ2-1, is DGGITQSPKYLFRKEGQNVTLSCEQNLNHDAMYWYRQDPGQGLRLIYYSQIVNDFQKGDIAEGYSVSREKKESFPLTVTSAQKNPTAFYLCASSPHLAGAPEQFFGPGTRLTVL.

This chain joins TRBV7-8 and TRBJ2-2; D may be TRBD1 (6 bases). Germline V gives CDR1 SGHVS, CDR2 FQNEAQ. The CDR3 loop spans 15 amino acids. Trimming removed 2 bases from V and 4 bases from J, with 11 bases in between. The CDR3 region is CASSLRGSGTGELFF. In DNA form, the CDR3 reads TGTGCCAGCAGCTTAAGGGGGTCGGGCACCGGGGAGCTGTTTTTT.

This rearrangement joins TRBV27 to TRBJ2-2; tentative D call: TRBD2 (6 bases). Germline V gene data show CDR1 as MNHEY and CDR2 as SMNVEV (reference sequence). Trimming took off 6 bases at V and 4 bases at J, with 12 bases between the two ends. The CDR3 loop spans 14 amino acids. The CDR3 reads CASSSRESTGELFF. The CDR3 bases are TGTGCCAGCAGCTCCCGGGAGTCCACCGGGGAGCTGTTTTTT.

J is TRBJ2-7 and V is TRBV19, with 7 bases aligning to TRBD1. Germline trimming cut 9 bases from V and 2 bases from J; bases unmatched to any gene: 10. There are 14 residues in the CDR3. Per the germline V gene, CDR1 is LNHDA and CDR2 is SQIVND (reference sequence). This chain's CDR3 is CASRNRDRPYEQYF. CDR3 nucleotides: TGTGCCAGCAGGAACCGGGACAGACCCTACGAGCAGTACTTC.

Turning to this clone: This specimen includes other DNA sequences encoding the same CDR3. The chain recombines TRBV4-1 with TRBJ2-1, with D unresolved. V gave up 0 bases and J gave up 1 base, with 4 bases separating them. The CDR3 loop spans 14 amino acids. CDR1 is MGHRA, CDR2 YSYEKL, per germline. The CDR3 sequence: CASSQDPSYNEQFF. The DNA of the CDR3 is TGCGCCAGCAGCCAAGATCCATCCTACAATGAGCAGTTCTTC.

V is TRBV6-5 and J is TRBJ2-1; possibly TRBD1 for D (5 bases). V was cut by 5 bases and J by 4 bases, with 9 bases left in between. CDR3 size: 13 residues. Per the germline V gene, CDR1 is MNHEY and CDR2 is SVGAGI. The CDR3 region is CASSPRQYNEQFF. CDR3 in DNA: TGTGCCAGCAGTCCTCGACAGTACAATGAGCAGTTCTTC.

Notes on this clone: The same CDR3 arises from other DNA sequences in this sample as well. This chain joins TRBV7-3 and TRBJ1-1; TRBD1 might be the D (5 bases). The V gene's germline CDR1 is SGHTA and CDR2 FQGTGA. V was cut by 3 bases and J by 4 bases, with 9 bases left in between. The CDR3 has 13 amino acids. The CDR3 sequence: CASSLGVGTEAFF. The CDR3, as DNA: TGTGCCAGCAGCTTGGGGGTGGGCACTGAAGCTTTCTTT. Drawing the rest from reference TRBV7-3 and TRBJ1-1, the complete variable domain is GAGVSQTPSNKVTEKGKYVELRCDPISGHTALYWYRQSLGQGPEFLIYFQGTGAADDSGLPNDRFFAVRPEGSVSTLKIQRTERGDSAVYLCASSLGVGTEAFFGQGTRLTVV.

The J gene is TRBJ2-2, the V gene TRBV5-6; unclear D gene. CDR3 length: 11 amino acids. The V end lost 4 bases, the J end lost 8 bases, and 6 bases lay between the germline ends. CDR1 and CDR2 from the germline V gene are SGHDT and YYEEEE. The CDR3 sequence: CASSTRGELFF. CDR3 nucleotide sequence: TGTGCCAGCAGCACAAGGGGGGAGCTGTTTTTT.

Concerning this clone itself: The same CDR3 arises from other DNA sequences in this sample as well. The rearrangement links TRBV4-3 to TRBJ2-7; TRBD2 agrees at 7 bases. Germline loops: CDR1 LGHNA, CDR2 YSLEER. Trimming cost V 0 bases and J 0 bases; bases outside gene matches: 5. The CDR3 sequence is 16 residues long. This CDR3 is CASSQDPAGSSYEQYF. The CDR3 bases are TGCGCCAGCAGCCAAGATCCAGCGGGGAGCTCCTACGAGCAGTACTTC.

J is TRBJ2-7 and V is TRBV19, with TRBD2 matching 7 bases. The germline CDR1 and CDR2 sequences are LNHDA and SQIVND (reference sequence). J gave up 2 bases and V 5 bases, and 12 bases lay outside the gene matches. The CDR3 totals 16 residues. As DNA, the CDR3 is TGTGCCAGTAGTGTCAGGAAGGCGACTAGCCCCTACGAGCAGTACTTC. This codes for CASSVRKATSPYEQYF.